The clone carrying this TCR beta chain came up a few times. Its antigen is still unknown. The data originate from a study of T cell responses to AZD1222 COVID-19 vaccine. Data came from immunoSEQ multiplex PCR; TCRdb stores just in-frame clones and leaves some out. The sample has 120,000 to 150,000 clones, roughly 91% seen once. Study results and caveats: Seropositive AZD1222 recipients at baseline numbered only 6 or 7.

This CDR3 spans 16 amino acids. Germline V gene lookup returns CDR1 SEHNR and CDR2 FQNEAQ (reference sequence). The trim removed 5 bases at V and 4 bases at J, leaving 10 bases unmatched. The sample was peripheral blood, taken on day 0 of AZD1222 vaccination. This clonotype was sampled from an adult in good health. The chain combines TRBV7-9 with TRBJ2-1, with 8 bases lining up with TRBD2. The CDR3 DNA reads TGTGCCAGCAGCGCCACTAGCGGAGAATGGTACAATGAGCAGTTCTTC. Translation gives CASSATSGEWYNEQFF.